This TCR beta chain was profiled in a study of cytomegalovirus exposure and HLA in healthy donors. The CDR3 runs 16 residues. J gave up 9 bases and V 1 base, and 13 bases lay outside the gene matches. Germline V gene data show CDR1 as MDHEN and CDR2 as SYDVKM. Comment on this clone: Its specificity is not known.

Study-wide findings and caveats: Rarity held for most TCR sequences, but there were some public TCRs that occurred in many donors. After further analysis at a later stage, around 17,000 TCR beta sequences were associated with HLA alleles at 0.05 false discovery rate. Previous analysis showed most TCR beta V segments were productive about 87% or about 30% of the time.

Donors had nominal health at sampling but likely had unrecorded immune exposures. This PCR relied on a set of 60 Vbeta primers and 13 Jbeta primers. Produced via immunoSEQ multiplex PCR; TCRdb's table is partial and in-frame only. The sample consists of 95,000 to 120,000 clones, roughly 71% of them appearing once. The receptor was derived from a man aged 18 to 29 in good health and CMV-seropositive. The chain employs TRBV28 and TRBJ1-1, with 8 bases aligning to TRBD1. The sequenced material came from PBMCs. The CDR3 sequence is CASSLSGEGRGRQAFF. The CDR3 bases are TGTGCCAGCAGTTTATCTGGTGAGGGCAGGGGGCGTCAAGCTTTCTTT.